This TCR beta chain was obtained from a study of cytomegalovirus exposure and HLA in healthy donors. Turning to the study itself: Ancestry clustering placed roughly four fifths of several hundred genotyped donors in the Caucasian-associated cluster.

Trimming shortened V by 3 bases and J by 5 bases, and 11 bases separated the two germline ends. The CDR3 spans 14 residues. Germline V gene data show CDR1 as MNHEY and CDR2 as SMNVEV (reference sequence). Amplification used 60 Vbeta primers and 13 Jbeta primers. Clones were sequenced by immunoSEQ multiplex PCR, and TCRdb holds only the in-frame ones, with some missing. The sample records around 140,000 clones, roughly four fifths being singletons. Findings and caveats of the study: Earlier analysis yielded a pattern in which most TCR beta V segments were productive about 90% or about 30% of the time. Researchers reportedly found TCR beta sequences accurately predicted most subjects' HLA-A and HLA-B alleles. Some segments of the V type, notably TRBV6-2 and TRBV6-3, were excluded as indistinguishable.

Worth noting for this clone: The antigen remains unidentified.

Sequencing was carried out using PBMCs. The V gene is TRBV27, the J gene TRBJ1-5; D is unclear. The sequence was obtained from a woman aged 50 to 60 in good health and CMV-seropositive. In DNA, the CDR3 is TGTGCCAGCAGTTTCGAGGATTTGGATCAGCCCCAGCATTTT. Translating it yields CASSFEDLDQPQHF.